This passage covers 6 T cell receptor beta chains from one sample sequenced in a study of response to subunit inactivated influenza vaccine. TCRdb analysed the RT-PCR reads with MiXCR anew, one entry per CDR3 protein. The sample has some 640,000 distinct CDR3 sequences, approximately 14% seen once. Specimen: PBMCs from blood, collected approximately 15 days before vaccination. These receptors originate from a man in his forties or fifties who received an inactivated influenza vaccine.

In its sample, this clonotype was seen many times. CDR3 nucleotide sequence: TGTGCCAGCAGTGTTAGCGGGAGGGCGTACAATGAGCAGTTCTTC. It translates to CASSVSGRAYNEQFF. The V call is TRBV27, the J call TRBJ2-1; 11 nucleotides align to TRBD2. The length of the CDR3 is 15 residues. In germline, CDR1 is MNHEY, CDR2 SMNVEV (reference sequence). With V trimmed by 5 bases and J by 4 bases, 4 bases remained unmatched.

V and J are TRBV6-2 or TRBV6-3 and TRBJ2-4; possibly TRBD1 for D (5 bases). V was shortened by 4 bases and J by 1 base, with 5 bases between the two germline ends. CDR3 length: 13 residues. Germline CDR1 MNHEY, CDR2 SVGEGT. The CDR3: CASSSGAKNIQYF. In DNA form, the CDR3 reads TGTGCCAGCAGTTCAGGGGCCAAAAACATTCAGTACTTC.

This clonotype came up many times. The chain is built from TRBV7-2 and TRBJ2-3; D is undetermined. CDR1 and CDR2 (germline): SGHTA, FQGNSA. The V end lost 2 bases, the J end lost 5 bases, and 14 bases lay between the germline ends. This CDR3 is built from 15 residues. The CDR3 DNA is TGTGCCAGCAGCTTAATGACATCAAGTCGAGATACGCAGTATTTT. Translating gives CASSLMTSSRDTQYF.

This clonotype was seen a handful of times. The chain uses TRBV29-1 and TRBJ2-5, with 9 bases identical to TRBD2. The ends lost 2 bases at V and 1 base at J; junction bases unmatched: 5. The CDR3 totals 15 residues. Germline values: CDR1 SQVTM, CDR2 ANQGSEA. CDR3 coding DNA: TGCAGCGTTGAACGTAGACTAGCGGTCCAAGAGACCCAGTACTTC. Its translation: CSVERRLAVQETQYF.

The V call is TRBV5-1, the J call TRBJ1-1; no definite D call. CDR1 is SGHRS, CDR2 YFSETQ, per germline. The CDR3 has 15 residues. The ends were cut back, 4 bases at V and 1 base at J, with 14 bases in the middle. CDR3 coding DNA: TGCGCCAGCAGCCCACACGGGGAGAGGAACACTGAAGCTTTCTTT. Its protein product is CASSPHGERNTEAFF. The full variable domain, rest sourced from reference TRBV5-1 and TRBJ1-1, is KAGVTQTPRYLIKTRGQQVTLSCSPISGHRSVSWYQQTPGQGLQFLFEYFSETQRNKGNFPGRFSGRQFSNSRSEMNVSTLELGDSALYLCASSPHGERNTEAFFGQGTRLTVV.

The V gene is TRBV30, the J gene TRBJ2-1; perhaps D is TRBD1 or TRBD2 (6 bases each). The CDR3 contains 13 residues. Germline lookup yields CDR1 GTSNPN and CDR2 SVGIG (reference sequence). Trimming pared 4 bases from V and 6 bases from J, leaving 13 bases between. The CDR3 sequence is CAWKRRGSNEQFF. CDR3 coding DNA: TGTGCCTGGAAGCGGAGGGGGTCCAATGAGCAGTTCTTC. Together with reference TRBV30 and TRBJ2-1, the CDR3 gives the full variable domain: SQTIHQWPATLVQPVGSPLSLECTVEGTSNPNLYWYRQAAGRGLQLLFYSVGIGQISSEVPQNLSASRPQDRQFILSSKKLLLSDSGFYLCAWKRRGSNEQFFGPGTRLTVL.